Listed below are T cell receptor beta chains from one sample, sequenced in a study of blood T cell repertoires in COVID-19. Clones were sequenced by immunoSEQ multiplex PCR, and TCRdb holds only the in-frame ones, with some missing. The repertoire consists of roughly 200,000 clones, with approximately 80% occurring once and the leading ten covering roughly 7.8%. Sequencing input: peripheral blood. These receptors were taken from a woman older than 75 with COVID-19, enrolled during active disease. Each CDR3 is given with its conserved first and last residue. Size is omitted from some rows. Given values are once, few, many or a class for expanded clones.

>TRBJ1-1|.|TRBV19
CAWSPAAFF
>TRBJ1-5|.|TRBV19
CASTNRGQPQHF
>TRBJ1-6|.|TRBV3-1/TRBV3-2
CASSQRTGADSPLHF
>TRBJ1-5|.|TRBV12-3/TRBV12-4
CASKQGVQPQHF
>TRBJ2-7|.|TRBV9
CASSRGQGAYEQYF
>TRBJ1-1|once|TRBV5-4
CASSLVGSTEAFF
>TRBJ2-2|.|TRBV29-1
CSVGLSLPTGELFF
>TRBJ2-1|.|TRBV27
CASSGPATYNEQFF
>TRBJ2-5|.|TRBV7-7
CASSFQRGEETQYF
>TRBJ1-1|.|TRBV18
CASSPRQGGRNTEAFF
>TRBJ2-1|.|TRBV19
CASSIIQGVNEQFF
>TRBJ2-2|few|TRBV18
CASSPRTLSGNTGELFF
>TRBJ1-6|once|TRBV4-1
CASSQNRDRVSGPLHF
>TRBJ1-2|.|TRBV6-5
CASSPHRGRVASTF
>TRBJ1-1|.|TRBV5-1
CASSGTGDRHMNTEAFF
>TRBJ1-1|few|TRBV7-9
CASSLGQVPGTEAFF